The T cell receptor beta chain described here comes from a study of regulatory T cells in long-lasting Graves disease. Time point described: newly diagnosed GD, antithyroid drugs for less than 3 months. PBMC RNA served as the TCR library source. This clonotype has just one count. This sequence may be a read error, since a much larger clone differs from it by one base. Germline CDR1 is SGHVS and CDR2 is FQNEAQ. The CDR3 is 12 residues long. Investigators prepared the TCR beta libraries by applying iRepertoire HTBI primers and Arm-PCR of CDR3 regions. A single record per CDR3 protein comes from TCRdb applying MiXCR to the multiplex PCR reads. There are over 350,000 distinct CDR3 sequences in the sample; 15% occur only once, and approximately 7.6% lies in the top ten. These data were likewise used in another study, on T cells in Graves' hyperthyroidism and ophthalmopathy.

This sequence was found in a woman in her forties with Graves disease. The sample consisted of peripheral blood mononuclear cells (PBMCs), taken at new diagnosis, from a patient treated with antithyroid drugs. This chain uses TRBV7-8 with TRBJ2-2; maybe TRBD1 (5 bases). CDR3 protein: CAFRVDTRELFF. In DNA form, the CDR3 reads TGTGCCTTTCGGGTGGACACCAGGGAGCTGTTTTTT. Full variable domain (remainder filled in from reference TRBV7-8 and TRBJ2-2): GAGVSQSPRYKVAKRGQDVALRCDPISGHVSLFWYQQALGQGPEFLTYFQNEAQLDKSGLPSDRFFAERPEGSVSTLKIQRTQQEDSAVYLCAFRVDTRELFFGEGSRLTVL.